One sample yielded the 25 T cell receptor beta chains listed below, sequenced in a study of blood T cells in healthy people across ages. Primers used in a second PCR of roughly 7 to 12 cycles were a sample-barcoded 5' primer and a J-beta primer mix. TCRdb recomputed calls from the 5' RACE reads with MiXCR, one row per CDR3 protein. Among about 590,000 distinct CDR3 sequences listed, around 31% were seen once. The sample was blood. The receptors derive from a woman at least 80 years old in good health.

The CDR3 DNA follows: TGTGCCAGCAGCTGGGGACAGGGGACCAATGAGCAGTTCTTC. It encodes CASSWGQGTNEQFF. The rearrangement uses TRBV11-2 and TRBJ2-1; 10 nucleotides align to TRBD1. V shed 4 bases, J shed 6 bases, and the junction held 3 bases outside the gene matches. The germline V gene encodes CDR1 SGHAT and CDR2 FQNNGV. CDR3 length: 14 residues.

As regards this clonotype: A much larger clone lies a single base off, so this may be a read error. V gene TRBV20-1 combines with J gene TRBJ2-1; D may be TRBD1 or TRBD2 (5 bases each). Matching the DNA end better, TRBJ2-7 makes the J call doubtful. The CDR3 sequence is 16 residues long. Germline values: CDR1 DFQATT, CDR2 SNEGSKA (reference sequence). The CDR3 spells CSARTPWGTRYNEQYF. DNA for the CDR3: TGCAGTGCTCGCACCCCCTGGGGGACCAGGTACAATGAGCAGTACTTC.

Only a few counts were recorded for this clonotype. J is TRBJ1-1 and V is TRBV6-6; no reliable D call. The CDR3 consists of 15 residues. Germline lookup yields CDR1 MNHNY and CDR2 SVGAGI (reference sequence). With 0 bases removed from V and 1 base from J, the gap between germline ends came to 9 bases. CDR3 nucleotides: TGTGCCAGCAGTTACTCAAAAGCGGAGAACACTGAAGCTTTCTTT. Translated, it gives CASSYSKAENTEAFF.

The sample holds many counts of this clonotype. The chain employs TRBV6-2 or TRBV6-3 and TRBJ2-7; D possibly corresponds to TRBD1 (6 bases). CDR3 size: 12 residues. The germline V gene has CDR1 MNHEY and CDR2 SVGEGT. Trimming removed 6 bases at V and 7 bases at J, with 13 bases between. The CDR3 nucleotides are TGTGCCAGCAGCCCGCTGAGGGGGGAGCAGTACTTC. Its protein is CASSPLRGEQYF.

This clonotype was seen a handful of times. V usage is TRBV6-5 and J usage is TRBJ1-1; TRBD1 aligns across 10 bases. The J segment lost 11 bases and the V segment lost 5 bases, leaving 14 bases of the junction unmatched. The CDR3 contains 15 residues. Germline loops: CDR1 MNHEY, CDR2 SVGAGI. The DNA of the CDR3 is TGTGCCAGCAGTAGAGCCGGGACAGGGGTAGAACATGCTTTCTTT. This sequence encodes CASSRAGTGVEHAFF.

This clonotype was picked up many times. The chain combines TRBV12-3 or TRBV12-4 with TRBJ2-7, with 13 nucleotides matching TRBD2. The CDR3 length is 17 residues. V gave up 6 bases and J gave up 2 bases; unmatched junction bases: 10. CDR3 sequence reads: CASSRTSGGSGAYEQYF. CDR3 nucleotides: TGTGCCAGCAGCCGGACTAGCGGGGGATCGGGGGCCTACGAGCAGTACTTC.

The rearrangement uses TRBV12-3 or TRBV12-4 and TRBJ1-1; no clear D. The CDR3 totals 14 residues. V gave up 5 bases and J gave up 7 bases, with 17 bases separating them. The CDR3 nucleotides are TGTGCCAGCAGTCGGACGGCCTCGGATCATGAAGCTTTCTTT. Protein: CASSRTASDHEAFF.

This clonotype was seen at least ten times. The CDR3 sequence is CASSIRNSPSQHF. The CDR3 DNA reads as TGTGCCAGTAGTATAAGGAATTCACCCAGCCAGCATTTT. The V and J genes are TRBV19 and TRBJ1-5; D is uncertain. Trimming shortened V by 2 bases and J by 12 bases, and 14 bases separated the two germline ends. The CDR3 is 13 amino acids. CDR1 and CDR2 (germline): LNHDA, SQIVND (reference sequence).

This rearrangement joins TRBV7-9 to TRBJ1-1; D possibly corresponds to TRBD1 (6 bases). Germline V gene data show CDR1 as SEHNR and CDR2 as FQNEAQ (reference sequence). This CDR3 has 20 amino acids. The V gene lost 1 base and the J gene lost 1 base, with 25 bases spanning the gap. In DNA form, the CDR3 reads TGTGCCAGCAGCTTAGGCGGATACAGGGATGGGGTAATTCCGAACACTGAAGCTTTCTTT. Translation gives CASSLGGYRDGVIPNTEAFF.

The chain joins TRBV28 to TRBJ1-1; no firm D call. The V gene's germline CDR1 is MDHEN and CDR2 SYDVKM. Trimming removed 6 bases from V and 5 bases from J, with 19 bases in between. CDR3 length: 15 residues. CDR3 amino acids: CASSPGQVPGTEAFF. The CDR3, as DNA: TGTGCCAGCAGCCCGGGTCAGGTTCCGGGGACTGAAGCTTTCTTT. Full variable domain (rest looked up from reference TRBV28 and TRBJ1-1): DVKVTQSSRYLVKRTGEKVFLECVQDMDHENMFWYRQDPGLGLRLIYFSYDVKMKEKGDIPEGYSVSREKKERFSLILESASTNQTSMYLCASSPGQVPGTEAFFGQGTRLTVV.

There are many counts of this clonotype. A much larger clone is a single base away; this may be a read error. The rearrangement uses TRBV4-1 and TRBJ2-5; D gene ambiguous. Germline V gene lookup returns CDR1 MGHRA and CDR2 YSYEKL. CDR3 length: 16 amino acids. The V gene lost 0 bases and the J gene lost 11 bases, with 22 bases spanning the gap. The CDR3 DNA sequence: TGCGCCAGCAGCCAAGACAATCGAGGCCCCGCGTTTGTGCAGTACTTC. Protein product: CASSQDNRGPAFVQYF.

The chain couples TRBV5-1 to TRBJ1-4; D call uncertain. The germline V gene has CDR1 SGHRS and CDR2 YFSETQ. Trimming removed 4 bases at V and 0 bases at J, with 7 bases between. The CDR3 sequence is 14 residues long. The CDR3 coding sequence is TGCGCCAGCAGCGGGAGTGCAACTAATGAAAAACTGTTTTTT. As protein: CASSGSATNEKLFF.

This clonotype has a handful of counts. This chain uses TRBV10-3 with TRBJ2-3, with a weak D call TRBD1 (5 bases). From germline, CDR1 is ENHRY and CDR2 SYGVKD. V lost 10 bases and J 4 bases, leaving 12 bases between the germline ends. This CDR3 spans 12 amino acids. The CDR3 spells CASGAPPDTQYF. DNA of the CDR3: TGTGCCAGTGGGGCACCGCCAGATACGCAGTATTTT.

The CDR3 region has the DNA TGTGCCAGCAGTGCAGGGGGGCTGGTCGACTATGGCTACACCTTC. Protein product: CASSAGGLVDYGYTF. The rearrangement joins TRBV6-5 to TRBJ1-2, with TRBD1 matching over 7 bases. The germline CDR1 and CDR2 sequences are MNHEY and SVGAGI. V was clipped by 5 bases and J by 3 bases; unmatched bases: 9. CDR3 length: 15 residues.

In its sample, this clonotype was seen many times. This chain links TRBV15 with TRBJ2-7; tentatively, D is TRBD1 (6 bases). Trimming took 0 bases from V and 5 from J, leaving 14 bases between them. This CDR3 is 15 amino acids long. Germline lookup yields CDR1 LNHNV and CDR2 YYDKDF (reference sequence). Here the CDR3 DNA reads TGTGCCACCAGCAGAGACCCACAGGGTCGGGACGAGCAGTACTTC. It specifies CATSRDPQGRDEQYF.

This clonotype was seen repeatedly, ten times or more. This rearrangement joins TRBV7-2 to TRBJ1-5, with a tentative D call TRBD1 (5 bases). Germline V CDR1 and CDR2: SGHTA, FQGNSA. V lost 5 bases and J lost 0, with 8 bases in between. This CDR3 is 14 amino acids long. CDR3 sequence: CASSRDSSNQPQHF. The CDR3 coding sequence is TGTGCCAGCAGCCGTGACAGTAGCAATCAGCCCCAGCATTTT.

This clonotype was counted ten times or more. V is TRBV27 and J is TRBJ2-7; 9 bases align to TRBD2. The J segment lost 4 bases and the V segment lost 7 bases, leaving 8 bases of the junction unmatched. The CDR3 is made up of 14 amino acids. Germline assignment: CDR1 MNHEY and CDR2 SMNVEV (reference sequence). For the CDR3, the DNA is TGTGCCAGCAAGACTAGCGGATCCTTATACGAGCAGTACTTC. Protein product: CASKTSGSLYEQYF.

This clonotype was picked up many times. The chain is built from TRBV9 and TRBJ2-1; D assignment may be TRBD1 or TRBD2 (5 bases each). Between the trimmed V and J ends, which lost 0 bases and 9 bases, there was a span of 25 bases. CDR3 length: 18 residues. CDR1 and CDR2 from the germline V gene are SGDLS and YYNGEE. CDR3 protein: CASSVEGSLPDSGGEQFF. Here the CDR3 DNA reads TGTGCCAGCAGCGTAGAAGGCTCGCTGCCTGATTCTGGGGGTGAGCAGTTCTTC. The variable domain in full, with the rest retrieved from reference TRBV9 and TRBJ2-1, is DSGVTQTPKHLITATGQRVTLRCSPRSGDLSVYWYQQSLDQGLQFLIQYYNGEERAKGNILERFSAQQFPDLHSELNLSSLELGDSALYFCASSVEGSLPDSGGEQFFGPGTRLTVL.

This clonotype showed up many times. V gene TRBV20-1 combines with J gene TRBJ2-3; 11 nucleotides match TRBD2. The CDR3 sequence is 15 residues long. V gave up 5 bases and J gave up 3 bases; unmatched junction bases: 7. Germline values: CDR1 DFQATT, CDR2 SNEGSKA (reference sequence). CDR3 bases: TGCAGTGCTTCCCATTCTAGCGGGAGGACAGATACGCAGTATTTT. Its translation: CSASHSSGRTDTQYF.

This clonotype was seen a few times. This chain links TRBV5-1 with TRBJ2-5; 9 bases are shared with TRBD2. V lost 0 bases and J lost 0; bases outside the gene matches: 6. The CDR3 has 17 residues. In germline, CDR1 is SGHRS, CDR2 YFSETQ. The CDR3 nucleotides read TGCGCCAGCAGCTTGGGGTTAGCGGGGGCGTACCAAGAGACCCAGTACTTC. Its translation is CASSLGLAGAYQETQYF.

This clonotype was recorded at least ten times. The chain recombines TRBV6-5 with TRBJ1-1; weak D call: TRBD1 (5 bases). Germline values: CDR1 MNHEY, CDR2 SVGAGI. The V end lost 5 bases, the J end lost 4 bases, and 8 bases lay between the germline ends. The CDR3 runs to 12 residues. In DNA form, the CDR3 reads TGTGCCAGCAGTCAGGGTACCACTGAAGCTTTCTTT. It is translated as CASSQGTTEAFF.

This clonotype was counted ten times or more. The chain joins TRBV29-1 to TRBJ2-1, with a tentative D call TRBD1 (7 bases). This CDR3 is 16 amino acids long. Trimming removed 7 bases from V and 4 bases from J, with 23 bases in between. Germline V lookup: CDR1 SQVTM, CDR2 ANQGSEA. For the CDR3, the DNA is TGCAGCGCTGTGGGACTGACAGGGCTTCATTACAATGAGCAGTTCTTC. Translating it yields CSAVGLTGLHYNEQFF.

A remark on this clonotype: This may be a read error, as it is one base from a much larger clone. The V call is TRBV6-2 or TRBV6-3, the J call TRBJ1-4; D perhaps matches TRBD1 (6 bases). The V gene lost 0 bases and the J gene lost 16 bases, with 12 bases spanning the gap. The germline gives CDR1 MNHEY, CDR2 SVGEGT. The CDR3 loop spans 12 amino acids. Written as DNA, the CDR3 is TGTGCCAGCAGTTACTCCAGGGGCGGACGGTTTTTT. Encoded protein: CASSYSRGGRFF.

This clonotype was counted between two and nine times. The CDR3 bases are TGTGCCAGCAGCGTAGGGGGACAGGGGAACAAAAACATTCAGTACTTC. Its protein product is CASSVGGQGNKNIQYF. V usage is TRBV9 and J usage is TRBJ2-4; 10 bases map to TRBD1. The V segment lost 0 bases and the J segment 3 bases; nucleotides outside the gene matches: 3. The CDR3 length is 16 residues. Germline V lookup: CDR1 SGDLS, CDR2 YYNGEE.

The rearrangement joins TRBV6-5 to TRBJ1-2, with 9 positions matching TRBD1. Germline lookup yields CDR1 MNHEY and CDR2 SVGAGI. This CDR3 comprises 11 residues. With 10 bases clipped from V and 7 bases from J, the junction kept 4 bases outside the gene matches. The DNA of the CDR3 is TGTGCCACCGGGACAGGGCCTGGCTACACCTTC. Protein sequence: CATGTGPGYTF.